The present TCR beta chain was sequenced within a study of T cells in Graves' hyperthyroidism and ophthalmopathy. Notes on the study in general: The model's output predicted ophthalmopathy at a median of about 6.5 months prior to onset.

Uncontrolled infection, other autoimmune disease, pregnancy and lactation each barred patients from inclusion. The investigators amplified TCR beta CDR3 regions from RNA transcripts. The primer set for the first-round RT-PCR of the TCR CDR3 was HTBI. TCRdb redid the calling of the multiplex PCR reads with MiXCR, one entry per CDR3 protein. The sample shows over 500,000 distinct CDR3 sequences, 14% of them seen only once. The CDR3 runs to 13 residues. CDR1 and CDR2 from the germline V gene are ENHRY and SYGVKD. V was clipped by 3 bases and J by 3 bases, with 9 bases between them. In its sample, this clonotype was seen many times. The antigen is unknown.

The source is a woman aged 40 to 50 with Graves' hyperthyroidism. Source material: blood. The V call is TRBV10-3, the J call TRBJ2-7, with D hard to call. The CDR3 DNA follows: TGTGCCATCAGTGACCCGACCGACTACGAGCAGTACTTC. Translation: CAISDPTDYEQYF.